Below, 6 T cell receptor beta chains from the same sample are listed, as sequenced in a study of T cell responses to AZD1222 COVID-19 vaccine. Some clones are missing from TCRdb's copy, which holds only in-frame ones; the method was immunoSEQ multiplex PCR. The repertoire consists of some 130,000 clones, with roughly 93% occurring once and the leading ten covering about 3.1%. The sequences come from peripheral blood, collected on day 0 of AZD1222 vaccination. The origin of the receptors is an adult in good health.

This chain uses TRBV29-1 with TRBJ1-1, with 8 bases identical to TRBD1. The germline CDR1 and CDR2 sequences are SQVTM and ANQGSEA. CDR3 size: 13 residues. V lost 7 bases and J lost 1; bases outside the gene matches: 5. The CDR3 nucleotides read TGCAGCGGCACAGGGGGGGGGAACACTGAAGCTTTCTTT. Protein product: CSGTGGGNTEAFF.

The rearrangement joins TRBV6-5 to TRBJ2-3; unclear D gene. Trimming removed 7 bases at V and 0 bases at J, with 14 bases between. The germline gives CDR1 MNHEY, CDR2 SVGAGI. This CDR3 contains 15 residues. Here the CDR3 DNA reads TGTGCCAGCAACGAGCTTGGTGCTAGCACAGATACGCAGTATTTT. As protein: CASNELGASTDTQYF.

This chain connects TRBV9 to TRBJ1-4; D is ambiguous. Per germline, CDR1 SGDLS and CDR2 YYNGEE. V lost 0 bases, J lost 2 bases, and 5 bases lay in between. The CDR3 is 14 amino acids. The CDR3 sequence is CASSVGKTNEKLFF. The CDR3 DNA follows: TGTGCCAGCAGCGTAGGTAAGACTAATGAAAAACTGTTTTTT.

The genes are TRBV3-1 (or the pseudogene TRBV3-2) and TRBJ1-2; tentatively, D is TRBD1 (5 bases). The CDR3 is made up of 14 amino acids. CDR1 is LGHDT, CDR2 YNNKEL, per germline (reference sequence). The germline V and J ends were trimmed by 0 bases and 6 bases, with 11 bases remaining between them. CDR3 DNA: TGTGCCAGCAGCCAAGATCTTCGGGGGAATGGCTACACCTTC. Translating gives CASSQDLRGNGYTF.

V is TRBV18 and J is TRBJ2-3; D not resolved. Trimming left V 4 bases short and J 6 bases short, with 11 bases between. Germline CDR1 and CDR2: KGHSH and LQKENI. The CDR3 covers 13 residues. As DNA, the CDR3 is TGTGCCAGCTCACTCTTTCTAGGGGATACGCAGTATTTT. Amino acids: CASSLFLGDTQYF.

J is TRBJ1-6 and V is TRBV7-3, with TRBD1 as a possible D gene (5 bases). Per germline, CDR1 SGHTA and CDR2 FQGTGA. The V and J ends lost 2 bases and 0 bases respectively, with 5 bases between them. The CDR3 totals 15 residues. The DNA of the CDR3 is TGTGCCAGCAGCTTAGACAGCTCCTATAATTCACCCCTCCACTTT. Its translation is CASSLDSSYNSPLHF. Full variable domain (rest looked up from reference TRBV7-3 and TRBJ1-6): GAGVSQTPSNKVTEKGKYVELRCDPISGHTALYWYRQSLGQGPEFLIYFQGTGAADDSGLPNDRFFAVRPEGSVSTLKIQRTERGDSAVYLCASSLDSSYNSPLHFGNGTRLTVT.